These T cell receptor beta chains were read from a single sample in a study of Ad26.COV2.S vaccination and SARS-CoV-2 variants. Data came from immunoSEQ multiplex PCR; TCRdb stores just in-frame clones and leaves some out. Of under 300,000 clones in the sample, roughly nine tenths were seen once. The sample here was peripheral blood, taken in a trial of Ad26.COV2.S vaccine versus placebo. Receptor source: a person aged 18 to 59 who received the Ad26.COV2.S COVID-19 vaccine or a placebo. Each CDR3 is given with its conserved first and last residue. A D gene is named only where the DNA matches it firmly. Rows may omit the clone size; those that give it use once, few, many or a size class.

>-|TRBJ2-3|TRBD2|TRBV4-3
TGCGCCAGCAGCCAGGCAGCGGGAGGTTCAGATACGCAGTATTTT
CASSQAAGGSDTQYF
>-|TRBJ2-1|-|TRBV18
TGTGCCAGCTCACCGGGTACACTACACAATGAGCAGTTCTTC
CASSPGTLHNEQFF
>-|TRBJ1-5|-|TRBV19
TGTGCCAGTAGCCTACAGGGTTTTCGCAATCAGCCCCAGCATTTT
CASSLQGFRNQPQHF
>-|TRBJ2-5|-|TRBV29-1
TGCAGCGCCAAGGGGGGCAGCCTTCCCCAAGAGACCCAGTACTTC
CSAKGGSLPQETQYF
>-|TRBJ1-3|TRBD1|TRBV7-9
TGTGCCAGCAGCTCGACAGGGGGCCTAATTAGCTCTGGAAACACCATATATTTT
CASSSTGGLISSGNTIYF
>-|TRBJ2-2|TRBD1|TRBV15
TGTGCCACCAGCACACTCTGGCAGGGGGTGGGCTACACCGGGGAGCTGTTTTTT
CATSTLWQGVGYTGELFF
>once|TRBJ2-1|TRBD2|TRBV24-1
TGTGCCACCAGTGCTAGCGGGGGGGCAGATGAGCAGTTCTTC
CATSASGGADEQFF
>once|TRBJ2-5|-|TRBV5-6
TGTGCCAGCAGCTTGGGTGGGGCGCAAGAGACCCAGTACTTC
CASSLGGAQETQYF
>-|TRBJ2-7|TRBD1|TRBV4-2
TGTGCCAGCAGCCAACCCGGACAGGGCGAGCAGTACTTC
CASSQPGQGEQYF
>-|TRBJ2-1|TRBD2|TRBV11-3
TGTGCCAGCAGCTACCGACTAGCGAACTACAATGAGCAGTTCTTC
CASSYRLANYNEQFF
>-|TRBJ1-5|-|TRBV10-2
TGCGCCAGCAGTGAGCTTTACAGGGACCAGCATTTT
CASSELYRDQHF
>-|TRBJ2-1|-|TRBV9
TGTGCCAGCAGCGTAGAATTCGTGAATGAGCAGTTCTTC
CASSVEFVNEQFF
>-|TRBJ2-6|TRBD1|TRBV6-1
TGTGCCAGCAGTGCTCATCGGGACAGGGCTGCTGGGGCCAACGTTCTGACTTTC
CASSAHRDRAAGANVLTF
>-|TRBJ2-7|-|TRBV10-3
TGTGCCATCAGTGGGTACAGGAGAAACGAGCAGTACTTC
CAISGYRRNEQYF
>-|TRBJ1-1|-|TRBV18
TGTGCCAGCTCACCACGGATCGGGAACACTGAAGCTTTCTTT
CASSPRIGNTEAFF
>-|TRBJ2-5|TRBD1|TRBV19
TGTGCCAGTAGCTCCCGGACAGGGGACGTAGTAGAGACCCAGTACTTC
CASSSRTGDVVETQYF
>-|TRBJ1-5|-|TRBV7-2
TGTGCCAGCAGCTTAGAGCTGGCGGCCAATCAGCCCCAGCATTTT
CASSLELAANQPQHF
>-|TRBJ2-1|TRBD2|TRBV5-4
TGTGCCAGCAGCTCGGGACTAGCGGAGTCCTACAATGAGCAGTTCTTC
CASSSGLAESYNEQFF
>-|TRBJ1-6|TRBD1|TRBV19
TGTGCCAGTAGCACCTGGGGGACAGCGAATTCACCCCTCCACTTT
CASSTWGTANSPLHF
>-|TRBJ2-1|TRBD1|TRBV5-8
TGTGCCAGCAGCTTGTACAGGGGGAGGAATGAGCAGTTCTTC
CASSLYRGRNEQFF
>-|TRBJ1-4|TRBD1|TRBV11-2
TGTGCCAGCAGCTGGACAGGGGTTTCGGGCGAAAAACTGTTTTTT
CASSWTGVSGEKLFF
>once|TRBJ1-1|TRBD1|TRBV5-1
TGCGCCAGCAGTGGGACAGGGCTTACGAACACTGAAGCTTTCTTT
CASSGTGLTNTEAFF
>-|TRBJ2-3|-|TRBV6-2/TRBV6-3
TGTGCCAGCAGTTACCCCCTAGGGGGGAGAAAAGATACGCAGTATTTT
CASSYPLGGRKDTQYF
>-|TRBJ2-7|-|TRBV9
TGTGCCAGCAGCGCTGGGGACGGGTCCTACGAGCAGTACTTC
CASSAGDGSYEQYF
>-|TRBJ2-7|-|TRBV19
TGTGCCAGTAGTCAATCTATGGGGGCGCGGGAGCAGTACTTC
CASSQSMGAREQYF
>once|TRBJ2-7|TRBD2|TRBV7-2
TGTGCCAGCAGCTCCCCTTCGACTAGCGGGGGGTCCCACGAGCAGTACTTC
CASSSPSTSGGSHEQYF